This T cell receptor (beta chain) was observed in a study of blood T cell repertoires in COVID-19. TCRdb's copy holds only in-frame clones and misses some; the assay was immunoSEQ multiplex PCR. The table has some 250,000 clones, approximately 90% seen once; the top ten hold about 2.3%. The source material was PBMCs or T cells enriched from blood (not recorded which). The receptor's source is a woman between 40 and 50 years old with acute COVID-19.

This CDR3 is CASRLRTAGSGEQYF. The DNA of the CDR3 is TGTGCCAGCAGACTACGGACAGCAGGTTCCGGCGAGCAGTACTTC. The chain links TRBV2 to TRBJ2-7; D may be TRBD1 (6 bases). The CDR3 loop spans 15 amino acids. V lost 6 bases and J 6 bases, leaving 21 bases between the germline ends. Germline CDR1 SNHLY, CDR2 FYNNEI.